A single sample gave rise to the 32 T cell receptor beta chains below, sequenced in a study of blood T cell repertoires in COVID-19. Clones were sequenced by immunoSEQ multiplex PCR, and TCRdb holds only the in-frame ones, with some missing. The sample lists 180,000 or so clones; approximately 80% were seen once. The sample comprised peripheral blood. The source of these receptors is a woman aged 50 to 60 with active or convalescent COVID-19.

The genes are TRBV7-9 and TRBJ2-2, with TRBD1 matching over 12 bases. V trimming: 5 bases; J trimming: 6 bases; junction bases outside the gene matches: 7. CDR1 and CDR2 from the germline V gene are SEHNR and FQNEAQ (reference sequence). This CDR3 is 16 amino acids long. CDR3 sequence reads: CASSPPGQGAAGELFF. The CDR3, as DNA: TGTGCCAGCAGCCCACCGGGACAGGGGGCCGCCGGGGAGCTGTTTTTT. Together with reference TRBV7-9 and TRBJ2-2, the CDR3 gives the full variable domain: DTGVSQNPRHKITKRGQNVTFRCDPISEHNRLYWYRQTLGQGPEFLTYFQNEAQLEKSRLLSDRFSAERPKGSFSTLEIQRTEQGDSAMYLCASSPPGQGAAGELFFGEGSRLTVL.

The chain carries TRBV30 and TRBJ2-4; 9 bases map to TRBD1. V gave up 2 bases and J gave up 1 base; unmatched junction bases: 3. The CDR3 consists of 15 residues. Germline CDR1 is GTSNPN and CDR2 is SVGIG (reference sequence). DNA for the CDR3: TGTGCCTGGAGTCCTGGACAGGGGGCCAAAAACATTCAGTACTTC. The encoded protein is CAWSPGQGAKNIQYF.

The chain couples TRBV7-9 to TRBJ1-1; the D gene is possibly TRBD1 (5 bases). V was pared by 2 bases and J by 3 bases, with 10 bases between. Germline CDR1 and CDR2: SEHNR and FQNEAQ (reference sequence). The CDR3 is 14 amino acids. For the CDR3, the DNA is TGTGCCAGCAGCTTAAATCTCAGGGACACTGAAGCTTTCTTT. This encodes CASSLNLRDTEAFF.

The chain uses TRBV30 and TRBJ1-2; D ambiguous. CDR1 is GTSNPN, CDR2 SVGIG, per germline (reference sequence). V was clipped by 3 bases and J by 5 bases, with 13 bases between them. The CDR3 spans 13 residues. The CDR3 sequence: CAWRASWSYGYTF. For the CDR3, the DNA is TGTGCCTGGAGGGCTAGTTGGTCTTATGGCTACACCTTC.

The chain links TRBV12-3 or TRBV12-4 to TRBJ1-1, with 8 bases identical to TRBD1. The CDR3 sequence is 13 residues long. The V and J ends lost 5 bases and 5 bases, in that order; junction bases with no gene match: 4. CDR3 residues: CASSQGAWTEAFF. The CDR3 nucleotides are TGTGCCAGCAGTCAGGGGGCATGGACTGAAGCTTTCTTT.

The V and J genes are TRBV18 and TRBJ2-6, with TRBD2 as a possible D gene (6 bases). The CDR3 runs 18 residues. Germline V gives CDR1 KGHSH, CDR2 LQKENI. V was clipped by 2 bases and J by 0 bases, with 14 bases between them. The CDR3 loop is CASSPIEAGSSGANVLTF. The CDR3 nucleotides read TGTGCCAGCTCACCAATTGAGGCCGGGAGCTCTGGGGCCAACGTCCTGACTTTC.

The chain couples TRBV5-1 to TRBJ2-2; possible D gene TRBD2, 5 bases. Germline V CDR1 and CDR2: SGHRS, YFSETQ. The CDR3 totals 12 residues. The germline V and J ends were trimmed by 4 bases and 6 bases, with 7 bases remaining between them. CDR3 nucleotide sequence: TGCGCCAGCAGCGTCGGGGCCGGGGAGCTGTTTTTT. Encoded protein: CASSVGAGELFF.

V gene TRBV9 combines with J gene TRBJ1-1; D is perhaps TRBD1 (6 bases). Germline V gene sequence: CDR1 SGDLS, CDR2 YYNGEE. The CDR3 extends over 15 amino acids. Trimming stripped 4 bases from V and 0 bases from J, with 13 bases between. This chain's CDR3 is CASSIQTGVNTEAFF. CDR3 nucleotide sequence: TGTGCCAGCAGCATCCAGACAGGTGTGAACACTGAAGCTTTCTTT.

This clone was found once. The chain couples TRBV6-1 to TRBJ2-1; the match to TRBD2 covers 8 bases. Looked up from germline, CDR1 is MNHNS and CDR2 is SASEGT. Unmatched junction bases numbered 2, after V lost 1 base and J lost 3 bases. This CDR3 has 15 amino acids. The CDR3 sequence is CASSEVGTSYNEQFF. CDR3 DNA sequence: TGTGCCAGCAGTGAAGTGGGGACTAGCTACAATGAGCAGTTCTTC.

The genes are TRBV25-1 and TRBJ1-2; TRBD1 agrees at 8 bases. Germline V gene sequence: CDR1 MGHDK, CDR2 SYGVNS. Trimming cost V 3 bases and J 0 bases; bases outside gene matches: 3. The CDR3 runs to 15 residues. CDR3: CASSEDRAANYGYTF. DNA of the CDR3: TGTGCCAGCAGTGAGGACAGGGCCGCTAACTATGGCTACACCTTC.

The rearrangement joins TRBV6-5 to TRBJ2-3; 8 bases agree with TRBD2. This CDR3 spans 15 amino acids. The germline V gene has CDR1 MNHEY and CDR2 SVGAGI. Trimming removed 5 bases from V and 5 bases from J; junction bases left unmatched: 9. The CDR3 region is CASSLAGGLVDTQYF. DNA of the CDR3: TGTGCCAGCAGTCTGGCGGGAGGTTTAGTAGATACGCAGTATTTT.

The sample holds a few counts of this clone. The chain links TRBV30 to TRBJ2-1; TRBD2 matches 7 bases. Germline CDR1 is GTSNPN and CDR2 is SVGIG (reference sequence). V was clipped by 7 bases and J by 7 bases; unmatched bases: 10. The length of the CDR3 is 13 residues. The DNA of the CDR3 is TGTGCCTCGCACCTACTAGCGACAAATGAGCAGTTCTTC. This translates into CASHLLATNEQFF.

The gene calls are TRBV4-3 and TRBJ1-2; TRBD1 matches at 10 bases. Germline V CDR1 and CDR2: LGHNA, YSLEER. This CDR3 contains 15 residues. V trimming: 4 bases; J trimming: 4 bases; junction bases outside the gene matches: 6. The CDR3: CASSLGTGATYGYTF. The CDR3 DNA reads TGCGCCAGCAGCCTAGGGACAGGGGCTACCTATGGCTACACCTTC.

CDR3 protein: CASSLVAGGLDGYTF. CDR3 bases: TGTGCCAGCAGCTTAGTCGCGGGGGGATTAGATGGCTACACCTTC. The chain joins TRBV7-2 to TRBJ1-2; possible D gene TRBD1, 5 bases. The V and J ends lost 1 base and 6 bases respectively, with 15 bases between them. CDR3 length: 15 amino acids. Germline CDR1 SGHTA, CDR2 FQGNSA. Full variable domain (rest looked up from reference TRBV7-2 and TRBJ1-2): GAGVSQSPSNKVTEKGKDVELRCDPISGHTALYWYRQSLGQGLEFLIYFQGNSAPDKSGLPSDRFSAERTGGSVSTLTIQRTQQEDSAVYLCASSLVAGGLDGYTFGSGTRLTVV.

The chain employs TRBV6-6 and TRBJ1-2, with a weak D call TRBD1 (6 bases). Trimming took off 8 bases at V and 4 bases at J, with 17 bases between the two ends. This CDR3 is 14 amino acids long. Germline V gene lookup returns CDR1 MNHNY and CDR2 SVGAGI (reference sequence). CDR3 amino acids: CASGLGGRVYGYTF. The CDR3 region has the DNA TGTGCCAGCGGGCTCGGGGGGCGCGTCTATGGCTACACCTTC.

This chain joins TRBV7-2 and TRBJ2-5; TRBD2 matches 13 bases. Germline-derived CDR1 and CDR2 are SGHTA and FQGNSA. V was clipped by 1 base and J by 2 bases; unmatched bases: 7. This CDR3 spans 18 amino acids. CDR3 coding DNA: TGTGCCAGCAGCTTAGGTTACGGACTAGCGGGGGAGCAAGAGACCCAGTACTTC. This translates into CASSLGYGLAGEQETQYF.

The J gene is TRBJ1-2, the V gene TRBV13, with D possibly TRBD1 on 5 matching bases. The ends were cut back, 2 bases at V and 3 bases at J, with 13 bases in the middle. Germline V lookup: CDR1 PRHDT, CDR2 FYEKMQ (reference sequence). This CDR3 has 15 residues. Here the CDR3 DNA reads TGTGCCAGCAGCTTAAGCGCAGGGTTTTACTATGGCTACACCTTC. Protein sequence: CASSLSAGFYYGYTF.

The V gene is TRBV5-1, the J gene TRBJ1-4; TRBD1 matches at 7 bases. V was pared by 4 bases and J by 6 bases, with 3 bases of the junction left unmatched. The germline gives CDR1 SGHRS, CDR2 YFSETQ. The CDR3 sequence is 13 residues long. CDR3 sequence reads: CASSRQGDEKLFF. DNA of the CDR3: TGCGCCAGCAGCCGACAGGGAGATGAAAAACTGTTTTTT.

As DNA, the CDR3 is TGTGCCAGCAGCTTAAAAAGGCTAGCGGGAGCGGGTTCCTACAATGAGCAGTTCTTC. It codes for CASSLKRLAGAGSYNEQFF. The chain is built from TRBV7-9 and TRBJ2-1; TRBD2 agrees at 10 bases. Germline V gene data show CDR1 as SEHNR and CDR2 as FQNEAQ (reference sequence). Trimming at V came to 2 bases and at J to 1 base, leaving 11 bases not matched to a gene. This CDR3 spans 19 amino acids.

This clone was detected only once. The chain employs TRBV6-2 or TRBV6-3 and TRBJ1-1; 7 positions match TRBD1. Germline V gives CDR1 MNHEY, CDR2 SVGEGT. The CDR3 contains 14 residues. V was clipped by 6 bases and J by 4 bases; unmatched bases: 8. CDR3 DNA sequence: TGTGCCAGCAGCCTCGGACAGGCAAGCACTGAAGCTTTCTTT. Amino acid sequence: CASSLGQASTEAFF.

The chain couples TRBV10-3 to TRBJ2-3; tentatively, D is TRBD2 (5 bases). Germline lookup yields CDR1 ENHRY and CDR2 SYGVKD. V was trimmed by 2 bases and J by 3 bases, leaving 9 bases between them. The CDR3 is 14 amino acids. The DNA for the CDR3 is TGTGCCATCAGTGAGGGGTGGGAGACAGATACGCAGTATTTT. This sequence encodes CAISEGWETDTQYF.

This chain uses TRBV28 with TRBJ1-5; no definite D call. The germline gives CDR1 MDHEN, CDR2 SYDVKM. The CDR3 runs to 16 residues. Deletions cut 1 base from V and 0 bases from J, with 10 bases between. The CDR3 sequence is CASSLLRGYSNQPQHF. For the CDR3, the DNA is TGTGCCAGCAGTTTATTACGAGGGTATAGCAATCAGCCCCAGCATTTT.

V usage is TRBV5-4 and J usage is TRBJ2-3; 8 positions match TRBD2. The trim removed 0 bases at V and 4 bases at J, leaving 4 bases unmatched. The CDR3 sequence is 15 residues long. In germline, CDR1 is SGHNT, CDR2 YYREEE (reference sequence). CDR3 sequence: CASSLELAAADTQYF. In DNA, the CDR3 is TGTGCCAGCAGCTTGGAACTAGCGGCGGCAGATACGCAGTATTTT.

V is TRBV6-7 and J is TRBJ1-1, with D perhaps TRBD1 (6 bases). TRBV6-7 is labeled an ORF, and its function is uncertain. This CDR3 region has 15 residues. Deletions cut 6 bases from V and 1 base from J, with 15 bases between. DNA for the CDR3: TGTGCCAGCAGACCCCGGGACAAAGGGAACACTGAAGCTTTCTTT. It translates to CASRPRDKGNTEAFF.

This clone has just one count. V gene TRBV7-6 combines with J gene TRBJ1-1; 9 positions match TRBD1. The V gene end was trimmed by 5 bases and the J gene end by 0 bases; junction bases not matched to a gene: 10. The CDR3 totals 17 residues. The germline CDR1 and CDR2 sequences are SGHVS and FNYEAQ. CDR3 protein: CASSPGTGIRMNTEAFF. The CDR3 DNA reads as TGTGCCAGCAGCCCAGGGACAGGGATACGAATGAACACTGAAGCTTTCTTT.

This clone was picked up a small number of times. V and J are TRBV19 and TRBJ2-3, with 10 bases lining up with TRBD1. V shed 5 bases, J shed 6 bases, and the junction held 2 bases outside the gene matches. The length of the CDR3 is 13 residues. Germline V gene data show CDR1 as LNHDA and CDR2 as SQIVND (reference sequence). The CDR3 DNA follows: TGTGCCAGTAGTCTGGGACAGGGGGATACGCAGTATTTT. Translation gives CASSLGQGDTQYF.

This chain joins TRBV28 and TRBJ1-5; D is uncertain. V gave up 9 bases and J gave up 3 bases, with 9 bases separating them. The germline V gene has CDR1 MDHEN and CDR2 SYDVKM. The CDR3 extends over 12 amino acids. CDR3 DNA: TGTGCCAGTGGGCCAAACAATCAGCCCCAGCATTTT. Protein product: CASGPNNQPQHF.

The chain has TRBV19 and TRBJ2-7; 7 bases are shared with TRBD2. CDR3 length: 14 residues. With 1 base clipped from V and 2 bases from J, the junction kept 2 bases outside the gene matches. Germline loops: CDR1 LNHDA, CDR2 SQIVND (reference sequence). The CDR3 loop is CASSIGGGTYEQYF. The DNA of the CDR3 is TGTGCCAGTAGTATAGGGGGGGGAACCTACGAGCAGTACTTC. The full variable domain, its missing parts supplied by reference TRBV19 and TRBJ2-7, is DGGITQSPKYLFRKEGQNVTLSCEQNLNHDAMYWYRQDPGQGLRLIYYSQIVNDFQKGDIAEGYSVSREKKESFPLTVTSAQKNPTAFYLCASSIGGGTYEQYFGPGTRLTVT.

The rearrangement links TRBV7-2 to TRBJ2-2; TRBD2 agrees at 7 bases. The CDR3 totals 15 residues. CDR1 is SGHTA and CDR2 is FQGNSA in the germline V gene. With V trimmed by 5 bases and J by 7 bases, 10 bases remained unmatched. Here the CDR3 DNA reads TGTGCCAGCAGCCCCGGGGGGAGGGTAGGCGGGGAGCTGTTTTTT. It translates to CASSPGGRVGGELFF.

The chain employs TRBV28 and TRBJ1-5; D is unclear. Germline assignment: CDR1 MDHEN and CDR2 SYDVKM. Trimming shortened V by 1 base and J by 2 bases, and 6 bases separated the two germline ends. This CDR3 contains 14 residues. CDR3 in amino acids: CASSLSGGNQPQHF. CDR3 DNA sequence: TGTGCCAGCAGTTTATCAGGCGGCAATCAGCCCCAGCATTTT.

The chain uses TRBV5-1 and TRBJ2-1; TRBD2 matches at 11 bases. Germline CDR1 and CDR2: SGHRS and YFSETQ. CDR3 size: 16 residues. V gave up 0 bases and J gave up 9 bases; unmatched junction bases: 8. DNA for the CDR3: TGCGCCAGCAGCTTGGCCGCGGCTAGCGGGAGGCTTGAGCAGTTCTTC. It translates to CASSLAAASGRLEQFF.

This clone has only a few counts. J is TRBJ1-6 and V is TRBV6-5; weak D call: TRBD1 (6 bases). Trimming stripped 6 bases from V and 10 bases from J, with 16 bases between. The CDR3 runs to 14 residues. Germline-derived CDR1 and CDR2 are MNHEY and SVGAGI. The CDR3 reads CASSLGQHLSPLHF. The DNA of the CDR3 is TGTGCCAGCAGCCTGGGACAACATCTCTCACCCCTCCACTTT.